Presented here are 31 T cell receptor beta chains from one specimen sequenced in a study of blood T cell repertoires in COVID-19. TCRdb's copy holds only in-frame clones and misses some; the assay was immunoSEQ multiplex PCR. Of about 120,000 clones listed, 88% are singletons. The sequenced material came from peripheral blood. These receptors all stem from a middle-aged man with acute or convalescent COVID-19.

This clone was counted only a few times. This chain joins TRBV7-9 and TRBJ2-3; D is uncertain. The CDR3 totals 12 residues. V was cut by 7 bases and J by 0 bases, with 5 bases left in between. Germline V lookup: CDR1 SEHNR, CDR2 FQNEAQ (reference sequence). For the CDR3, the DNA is TGTGCCAGCATTTTAAGCACAGATACGCAGTATTTT. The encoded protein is CASILSTDTQYF. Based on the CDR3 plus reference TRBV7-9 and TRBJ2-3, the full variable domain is DTGVSQNPRHKITKRGQNVTFRCDPISEHNRLYWYRQTLGQGPEFLTYFQNEAQLEKSRLLSDRFSAERPKGSFSTLEIQRTEQGDSAMYLCASILSTDTQYFGPGTRLTVL.

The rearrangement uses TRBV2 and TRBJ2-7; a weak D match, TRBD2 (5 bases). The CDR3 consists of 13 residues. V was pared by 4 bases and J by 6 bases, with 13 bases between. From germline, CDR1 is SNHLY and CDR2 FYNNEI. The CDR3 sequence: CASSGFRGREQYF. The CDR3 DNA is TGTGCCAGCAGTGGGTTTCGAGGGCGCGAGCAGTACTTC.

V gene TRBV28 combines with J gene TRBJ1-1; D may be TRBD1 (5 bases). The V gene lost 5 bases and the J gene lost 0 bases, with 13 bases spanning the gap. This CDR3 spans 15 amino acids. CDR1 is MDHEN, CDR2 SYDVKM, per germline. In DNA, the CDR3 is TGTGCCAGCAGTCTACAGGTGGACCTGAACACTGAAGCTTTCTTT. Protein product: CASSLQVDLNTEAFF.

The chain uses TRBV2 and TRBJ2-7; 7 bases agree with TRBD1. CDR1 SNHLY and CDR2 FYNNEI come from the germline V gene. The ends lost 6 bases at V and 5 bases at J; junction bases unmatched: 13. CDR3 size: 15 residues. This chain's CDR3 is CASRTGDKEGNEQYF. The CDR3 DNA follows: TGTGCCAGCAGAACAGGGGACAAAGAGGGGAACGAGCAGTACTTC.

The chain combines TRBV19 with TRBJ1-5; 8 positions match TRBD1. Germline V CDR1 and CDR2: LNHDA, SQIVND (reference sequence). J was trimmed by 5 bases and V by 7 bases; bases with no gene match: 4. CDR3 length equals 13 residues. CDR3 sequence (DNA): TGTGCCAGTAAGGACAGGGTCGATCAGCCCCAGCATTTT. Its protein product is CASKDRVDQPQHF. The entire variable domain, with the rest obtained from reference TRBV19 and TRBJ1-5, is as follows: DGGITQSPKYLFRKEGQNVTLSCEQNLNHDAMYWYRQDPGQGLRLIYYSQIVNDFQKGDIAEGYSVSREKKESFPLTVTSAQKNPTAFYLCASKDRVDQPQHFGDGTRLSIL.

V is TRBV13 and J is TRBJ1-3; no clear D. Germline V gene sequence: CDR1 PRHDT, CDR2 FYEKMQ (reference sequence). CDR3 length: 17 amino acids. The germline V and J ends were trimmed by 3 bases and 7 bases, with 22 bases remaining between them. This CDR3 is CASSFERMRNIGNTIYF. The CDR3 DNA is TGTGCCAGCAGCTTCGAGCGTATGAGAAACATCGGGAACACCATATATTTT.

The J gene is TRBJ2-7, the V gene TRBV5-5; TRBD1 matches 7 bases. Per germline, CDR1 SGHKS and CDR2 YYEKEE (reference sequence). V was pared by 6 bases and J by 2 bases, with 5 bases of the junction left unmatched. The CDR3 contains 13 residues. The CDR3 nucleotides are TGTGCCAGCATGGGACAGCCGACCTACGAGCAGTACTTC. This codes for CASMGQPTYEQYF. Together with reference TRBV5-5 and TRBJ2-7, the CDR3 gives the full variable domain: DAGVTQSPTHLIKTRGQQVTLRCSPISGHKSVSWYQQVLGQGPQFIFQYYEKEERGRGNFPDRFSARQFPNYSSELNVNALLLGDSALYLCASMGQPTYEQYFGPGTRLTVT.

For the CDR3, the DNA is TGTGCCAGCGGGAGACAAGGCACTGAAGCTTTCTTT. Its protein product is CASGRQGTEAFF. V is TRBV5-4 and J is TRBJ1-1, with no clear D. Trimming shortened V by 7 bases and J by 4 bases, and 11 bases separated the two germline ends. The CDR3 runs 12 residues. Germline CDR1 reads SGHNT; CDR2 reads YYREEE (reference sequence).

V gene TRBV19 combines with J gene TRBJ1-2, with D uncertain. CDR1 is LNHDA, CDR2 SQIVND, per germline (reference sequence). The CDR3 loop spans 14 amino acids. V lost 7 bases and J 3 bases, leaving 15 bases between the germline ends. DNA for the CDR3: TGTGCCAGTAAGTCGCAGTGGAGCCACTATGGCTACACCTTC. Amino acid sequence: CASKSQWSHYGYTF. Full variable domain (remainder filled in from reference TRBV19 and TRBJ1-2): DGGITQSPKYLFRKEGQNVTLSCEQNLNHDAMYWYRQDPGQGLRLIYYSQIVNDFQKGDIAEGYSVSREKKESFPLTVTSAQKNPTAFYLCASKSQWSHYGYTFGSGTRLTVV.

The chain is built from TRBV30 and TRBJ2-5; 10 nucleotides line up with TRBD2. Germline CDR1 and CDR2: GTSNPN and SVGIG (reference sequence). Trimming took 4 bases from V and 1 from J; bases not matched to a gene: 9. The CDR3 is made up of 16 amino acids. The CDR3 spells CAWTPLAGLSQETQYF. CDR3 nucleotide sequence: TGTGCCTGGACCCCACTAGCGGGGCTCTCCCAAGAGACCCAGTACTTC.

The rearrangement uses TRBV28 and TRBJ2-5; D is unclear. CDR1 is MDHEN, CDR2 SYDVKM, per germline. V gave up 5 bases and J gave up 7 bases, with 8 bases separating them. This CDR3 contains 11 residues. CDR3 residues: CASSIYGTQYF. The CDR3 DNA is TGTGCCAGCAGTATCTATGGGACCCAGTACTTC.

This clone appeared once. The CDR3 loop is CATDLTGANTEAFF. In DNA form, the CDR3 reads TGTGCCACCGACTTGACAGGGGCGAACACTGAAGCTTTCTTT. The chain uses TRBV2 and TRBJ1-1, with 8 bases identical to TRBD1. Germline V CDR1 and CDR2: SNHLY, FYNNEI. The CDR3 has 14 residues. The junction had 8 bases not matched to a gene; V was cut back by 10 bases and J by 1 base.

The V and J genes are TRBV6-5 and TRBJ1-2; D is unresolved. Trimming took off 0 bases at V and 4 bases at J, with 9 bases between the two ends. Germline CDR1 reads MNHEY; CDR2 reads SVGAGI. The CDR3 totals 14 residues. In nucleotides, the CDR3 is TGTGCCAGCAGTTACTCGGCGCAGGCCTATGGCTACACCTTC. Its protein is CASSYSAQAYGYTF.

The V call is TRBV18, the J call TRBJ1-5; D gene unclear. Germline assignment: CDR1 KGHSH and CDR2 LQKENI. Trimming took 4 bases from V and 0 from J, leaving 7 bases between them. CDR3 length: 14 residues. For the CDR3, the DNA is TGTGCCAGCTCACAGTTAGATAGCAATCAGCCCCAGCATTTT. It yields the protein CASSQLDSNQPQHF.

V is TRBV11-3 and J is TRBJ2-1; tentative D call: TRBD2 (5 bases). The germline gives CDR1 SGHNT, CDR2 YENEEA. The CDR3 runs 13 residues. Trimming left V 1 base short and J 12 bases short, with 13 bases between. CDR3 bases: TGTGCCAGCAGCTTAGTATTTGGGAGTGGGCAGTTCTTC. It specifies CASSLVFGSGQFF.

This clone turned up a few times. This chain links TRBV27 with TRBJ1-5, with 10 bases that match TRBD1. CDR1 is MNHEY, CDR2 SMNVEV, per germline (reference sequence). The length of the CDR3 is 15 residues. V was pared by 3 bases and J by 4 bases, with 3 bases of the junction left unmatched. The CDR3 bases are TGTGCCAGCAGTTTGGGGACAGGGGCGAATCAGCCCCAGCATTTT. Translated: CASSLGTGANQPQHF.

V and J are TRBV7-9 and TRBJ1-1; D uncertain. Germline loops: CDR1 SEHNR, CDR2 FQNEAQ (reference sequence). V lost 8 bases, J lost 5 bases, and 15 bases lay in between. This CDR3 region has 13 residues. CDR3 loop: CASQPGEGTEAFF. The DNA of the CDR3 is TGTGCCAGCCAACCGGGAGAGGGTACTGAAGCTTTCTTT.

The CDR3 DNA is TGTGCCAGTAGTGCGACTAGCGCTGGGCCCTACAATGAGCAGTTCTTC. Its translation: CASSATSAGPYNEQFF. The chain employs TRBV19 and TRBJ2-1; 8 bases are a match to TRBD2. Trimming removed 5 bases from V and 2 bases from J; junction bases left unmatched: 8. Germline CDR1 LNHDA, CDR2 SQIVND (reference sequence). This CDR3 region has 16 residues.

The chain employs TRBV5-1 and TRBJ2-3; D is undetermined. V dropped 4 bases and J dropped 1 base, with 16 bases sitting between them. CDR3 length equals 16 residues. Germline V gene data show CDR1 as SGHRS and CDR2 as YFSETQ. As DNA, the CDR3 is TGCGCCAGCAGCCGACCCGACAACGGCGGCACAGATACGCAGTATTTT. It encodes CASSRPDNGGTDTQYF.

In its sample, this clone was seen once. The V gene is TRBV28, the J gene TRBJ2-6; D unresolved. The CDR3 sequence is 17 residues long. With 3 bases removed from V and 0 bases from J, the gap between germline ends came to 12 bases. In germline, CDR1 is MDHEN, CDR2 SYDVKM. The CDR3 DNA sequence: TGTGCCAGCAGTTTGGTACAGATGATCTCTGGGGCCAACGTCCTGACTTTC. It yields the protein CASSLVQMISGANVLTF.

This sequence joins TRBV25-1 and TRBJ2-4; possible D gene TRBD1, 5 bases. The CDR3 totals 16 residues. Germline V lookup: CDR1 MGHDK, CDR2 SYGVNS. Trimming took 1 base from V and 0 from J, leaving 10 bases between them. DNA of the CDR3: TGTGCCAGCAGTGAATCAGGGAATAGAGCCAAAAACATTCAGTACTTC. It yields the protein CASSESGNRAKNIQYF.

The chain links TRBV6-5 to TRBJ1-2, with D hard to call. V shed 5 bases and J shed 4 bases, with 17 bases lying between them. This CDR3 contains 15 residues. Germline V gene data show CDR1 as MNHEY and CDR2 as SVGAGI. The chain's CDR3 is CASSPTGHPSYGYTF. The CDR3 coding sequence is TGTGCCAGCAGTCCCACTGGTCACCCTAGCTATGGCTACACCTTC.

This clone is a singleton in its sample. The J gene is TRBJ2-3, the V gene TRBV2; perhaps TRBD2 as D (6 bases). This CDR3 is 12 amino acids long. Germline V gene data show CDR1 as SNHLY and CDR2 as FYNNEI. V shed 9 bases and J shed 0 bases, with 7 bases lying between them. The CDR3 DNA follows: TGTGCCAGGGGGACTAGCACAGATACGCAGTATTTT. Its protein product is CARGTSTDTQYF.

The CDR3 nucleotides read TGCGCCAGCAGTGAGGCTAGCGGGAGGCCAGAGCAGTTCTTC. It codes for CASSEASGRPEQFF. V is TRBV10-1 and J is TRBJ2-1, with TRBD2 identical over 11 bases. V shed 2 bases and J 10 bases; nucleotides not matched to a gene: 4. The CDR3 runs to 14 residues. Looked up from germline, CDR1 is WNHNN and CDR2 is SYGVQD (reference sequence).

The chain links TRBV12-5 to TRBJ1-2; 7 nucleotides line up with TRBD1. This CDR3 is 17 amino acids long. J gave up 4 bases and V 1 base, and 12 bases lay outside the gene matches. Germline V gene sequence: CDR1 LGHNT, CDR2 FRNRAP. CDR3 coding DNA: TGTGCTAGTGGTTTGGACCGTCGACAGGGAAGCTCCTATGGCTACACCTTC. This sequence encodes CASGLDRRQGSSYGYTF.

The CDR3 sequence: CASSVGTGGQETQYF. The CDR3 DNA sequence: TGTGCCAGCAGCGTTGGGACAGGGGGCCAAGAGACCCAGTACTTC. The V call is TRBV7-2, the J call TRBJ2-5; 11 bases are a match to TRBD1. Germline V lookup: CDR1 SGHTA, CDR2 FQGNSA. The CDR3 consists of 15 residues. V was clipped by 5 bases and J by 1 base; unmatched bases: 3. The whole variable domain, remainder taken from reference TRBV7-2 and TRBJ2-5, is GAGVSQSPSNKVTEKGKDVELRCDPISGHTALYWYRQSLGQGLEFLIYFQGNSAPDKSGLPSDRFSAERTGGSVSTLTIQRTQQEDSAVYLCASSVGTGGQETQYFGPGTRLLVL.

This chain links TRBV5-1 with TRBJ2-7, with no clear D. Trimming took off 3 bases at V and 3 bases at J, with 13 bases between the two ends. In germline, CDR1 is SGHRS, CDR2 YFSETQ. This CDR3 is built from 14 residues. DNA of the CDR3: TGCGCCAGCAGCTCCAGTTCGCAGCGCTACGAGCAGTACTTC. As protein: CASSSSSQRYEQYF. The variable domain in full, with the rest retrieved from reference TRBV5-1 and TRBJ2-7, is KAGVTQTPRYLIKTRGQQVTLSCSPISGHRSVSWYQQTPGQGLQFLFEYFSETQRNKGNFPGRFSGRQFSNSRSEMNVSTLELGDSALYLCASSSSSQRYEQYFGPGTRLTVT.

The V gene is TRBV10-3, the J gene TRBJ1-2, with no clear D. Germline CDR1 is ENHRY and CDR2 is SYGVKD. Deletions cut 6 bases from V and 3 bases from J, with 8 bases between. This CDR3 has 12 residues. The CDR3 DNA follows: TGTGCCATCAGCGCCGCGGACTATGGCTACACCTTC. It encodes CAISAADYGYTF.

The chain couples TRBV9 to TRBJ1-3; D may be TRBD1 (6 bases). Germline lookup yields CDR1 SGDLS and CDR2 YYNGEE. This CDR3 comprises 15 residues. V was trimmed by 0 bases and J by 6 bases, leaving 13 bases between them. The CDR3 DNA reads TGTGCCAGCAGCGTAGCCCCGGACAGATTAAACACCATATATTTT. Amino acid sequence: CASSVAPDRLNTIYF.

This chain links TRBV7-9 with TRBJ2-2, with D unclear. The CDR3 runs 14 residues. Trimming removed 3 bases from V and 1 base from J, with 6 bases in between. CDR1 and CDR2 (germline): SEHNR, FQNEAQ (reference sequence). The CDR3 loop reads CASSFSGNTGELFF. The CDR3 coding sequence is TGTGCCAGCAGCTTTTCCGGGAACACCGGGGAGCTGTTTTTT.

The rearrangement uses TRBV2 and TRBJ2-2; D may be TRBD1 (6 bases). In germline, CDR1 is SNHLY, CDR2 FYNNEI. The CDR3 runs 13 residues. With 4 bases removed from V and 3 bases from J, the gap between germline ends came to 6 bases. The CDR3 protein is CASSGTDTGELFF. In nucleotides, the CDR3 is TGTGCCAGCAGTGGGACAGACACCGGGGAGCTGTTTTTT. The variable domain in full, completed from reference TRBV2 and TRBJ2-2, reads EPEVTQTPSHQVTQMGQEVILRCVPISNHLYFYWYRQILGQKVEFLVSFYNNEISEKSEIFDDQFSVERPDGSNFTLKIRSTKLEDSAMYFCASSGTDTGELFFGEGSRLTVL.